Listed below are T cell receptor beta chains from one sample, sequenced in a study of beta chain features in type 1 diabetes. The repertoire was sequenced with immunoSEQ multiplex PCR; TCRdb's copy has only in-frame clones and lacks some. The sample lists about 99,000 clones; under 30% were seen once. The sequencing sample was made of central memory CD4+ T cells from blood. The receptors come from a woman between 18 and 29 years old with type 1 diabetes. The CDR3 runs from the conserved cysteine through the conserved F or W.

v_call cdr3_aa
TRBV5-6 CASSLVRQGVGDTQYF
TRBV27 CASSSLGQSQFF
TRBV30 CAWTNGGLPITYEQYF
TRBV6-1 CASSAIRGGDTEAFF
TRBV5-1 CASSPGGGRTGELFF
TRBV7-6 CASSSGRPTYNEQFF
TRBV5-6 CASSLKASGGEKLFF
TRBV29-1 CSVTSEGELFF
TRBV4-2 CASSQGIAGGNYNEQFF
TRBV18 CASSPYGTATNTEAFF
TRBV10-2 CASQQGKGTDTQYF
TRBV2 CASSEELGDTQYF
TRBV7-7 CASSLFGYQETQYF
TRBV5-1 CASSLAFDFTTGANVLTF
TRBV18 CASSPNPGTGNTEAFF
TRBV28 CASSLPSGIYNEQFF
TRBV30 CAWSHTGNYGYTF
TRBV10-3 CAISENAGQSGANVLTF
TRBV20-1 CSAAIAETQYF
TRBV7-9 CASSSSGGFYEQYF
TRBV19 CAIIPPSGSWQNIQYF
TRBV19 CASSLDRAGRSGSPLHF
TRBV27 CASNRGGQGGNEQYF
TRBV11-3 CASSLNSGRIRDEQFF
TRBV5-1 CASSLKRANTGELFF
TRBV7-2 CASSALGQINQPQHF
TRBV7-2 CASSPGLASFNEQFF
TRBV5-4 CASSPQTGEGEETQYF
TRBV29-1 CSVEALMNTEAFF
TRBV7-2 CASAQGIYNEQFF
TRBV4-1 CASSQGQGKNIQYF
TRBV6-5 CASSYIQGDGYTF
TRBV5-1 CASSLAARLGDTQYF
TRBV27 CASSSAGGGETQYF
TRBV7-8 CASSALDRVTEAFF
TRBV29-1 CSAGQGIETQYF
TRBV6-6 CASSIPIAGAGETQYF
TRBV16 CASSNNRGDEQFF
TRBV18 CASSPASQSTDTQYF
TRBV28 CASSLAGGPNYEQYF
TRBV28 CAAGTLGQETQYF
TRBV5-4 CASSPGSGQPQHF